Listed below are T cell receptor beta chains from one sample, sequenced in a study of T cell responses to AZD1222 COVID-19 vaccine. Sequenced by immunoSEQ multiplex PCR; TCRdb stores in-frame clones only, minus some. The data hold about 160,000 clones, with 91% observed a single time. The sample consisted of peripheral blood, taken 28 days after the second AZD1222 dose. These receptors were obtained from an adult who received the AZD1222 COVID-19 vaccine. Each CDR3 is given with its conserved first and last residue. Each record gives: D gene, clone size, J gene, V gene, CDR3 DNA, CDR3 protein. D genes are given only for firm matches. Rows may omit the clone size; those that give it use once, few, many or a size class.

>NA|NA|TRBJ1-3|TRBV7-8
TGTGCCAGCAGCTTAGACGGTTATGGAAACACCATATATTTT
CASSLDGYGNTIYF
>NA|NA|TRBJ1-1|TRBV27
TGTGCCAGCAGTTTATCGCCAGGGATGAACACTGAAGCTTTCTTT
CASSLSPGMNTEAFF
>NA|NA|TRBJ2-1|TRBV9
TGTGCCAGCAGCGTAGAGGGACGACAAAAGCAGTTCTTC
CASSVEGRQKQFF
>NA|NA|TRBJ1-5|TRBV6-6
TGTGCCAGCAGCCAACAGGGTAATGGCAATCAGCCCCAGCATTTT
CASSQQGNGNQPQHF
>NA|NA|TRBJ1-5|TRBV21-1
TGTGCCAGCAGCAAAGTCGTTCGGAAAATGCATTTT
CASSKVVRKMHF
>NA|once|TRBJ1-4|TRBV6-5
TGTGCCAGCTCGCGGGGGGTTAATGAAAAACTGTTTTTT
CASSRGVNEKLFF
>NA|NA|TRBJ1-2|TRBV6-5
TGTGCCAGCAGTCGCGCCGGGGGGGGTAACTATGGCTACACCTTC
CASSRAGGGNYGYTF
>NA|once|TRBJ2-1|TRBV6-5
TGTGCCAGCAGTTACTCTCGGTTTGAGCAGTTCTTC
CASSYSRFEQFF
>NA|NA|TRBJ1-2|TRBV20-1
TGCAGTGCTAGTACAAGGGCGGACGGCTACACCTTC
CSASTRADGYTF
>TRBD1|NA|TRBJ2-5|TRBV19
TGTGCCACCCGAAAGGGACAGGGCGGCGGGACCCAGTACTTC
CATRKGQGGGTQYF
>TRBD2|NA|TRBJ2-1|TRBV7-9
TGTGCCAGCAGCTTAGCTGGGCGGGGGGGCTCCTACAATGAGCAGTTCTTC
CASSLAGRGGSYNEQFF
>NA|NA|TRBJ2-7|TRBV7-9
TGTGCCAGCAGCTCCCCGACCGCTTCCTACGAGCAGTACTTC
CASSSPTASYEQYF
>NA|once|TRBJ1-5|TRBV6-6
TGTGCCAGCAGTTACGGGTTGGGGGGGGACAATCAGCCCCAGCATTTT
CASSYGLGGDNQPQHF
>NA|NA|TRBJ1-2|TRBV5-1
TGCGCCAGCAGCTTGGAGGGGCGGACGGTGAATAACTATGGCTACACCTTC
CASSLEGRTVNNYGYTF
>NA|NA|TRBJ1-2|TRBV10-3
TGTGCCATCAGTGAGTCCGGCAAGAGTGATGGCTACACCTTC
CAISESGKSDGYTF
>NA|NA|TRBJ1-1|TRBV13
TGTGCCAGCAGCTTAGGAATTGGACTTGAAGCTTTCTTT
CASSLGIGLEAFF
>TRBD2|NA|TRBJ2-2|TRBV9
TGTGCCAGCAGCGTTACAGCGGGAGTGACCTCGAGCACCGGGGAGCTGTTTTTT
CASSVTAGVTSSTGELFF
>NA|NA|TRBJ1-5|TRBV25-1
TGTGCCAGCAGTGAATTCGGCAGGGCAAGCAATCAGCCCCAGCATTTT
CASSEFGRASNQPQHF
>NA|NA|TRBJ1-2|TRBV18
TGTGCCAGCTCACCACTAGATGGCTACACCTTC
CASSPLDGYTF
>NA|NA|TRBJ2-1|TRBV7-3
TGTGCCAGCAGCTCCCGGACTGGCGCGGTGGATGAGCAGTTCTTC
CASSSRTGAVDEQFF
>NA|NA|TRBJ1-2|TRBV27
TGTGCCAGCAGTTTAGGTTCAGGGTTTAACTATGGCTACACCTTC
CASSLGSGFNYGYTF
>NA|NA|TRBJ2-3|TRBV5-1
TGCGCCAGCAGCTTGGAGCAATCAGATACGCAGTATTTT
CASSLEQSDTQYF
>NA|once|TRBJ2-5|TRBV29-1
TGCAGCGTTGTGGGCAGTCTAGGGTACCAAGAGACCCAGTACTTC
CSVVGSLGYQETQYF
>NA|NA|TRBJ2-3|TRBV5-1
TGCGCCAGCAGCTTGGTACAGCCCTCCACAGATACGCAGTATTTT
CASSLVQPSTDTQYF
>NA|NA|TRBJ2-1|TRBV5-1
TGCGCCAGCAGCTTGGTAGGGCGCCCCGATGAGCAGTTCTTC
CASSLVGRPDEQFF
>NA|NA|TRBJ1-4|TRBV2
TGTGCCCGCGACTGGAATGAAAAACTGTTTTTT
CARDWNEKLFF
>NA|NA|TRBJ2-3|TRBV11-3
TGTGCCAGCAAAGGATCTACTGCCATCGATACGCAGTATTTT
CASKGSTAIDTQYF
>NA|once|TRBJ1-2|TRBV3-1/TRBV3-2
TGTGCCAGCAGCCAAGATCCCACGGACTCACCCTATGGCTACACCTTC
CASSQDPTDSPYGYTF
>NA|NA|TRBJ1-2|TRBV5-1
TGCGCCAGCAGCTTGGACGGGAACTATGGCTACACCTTC
CASSLDGNYGYTF
>TRBD1|NA|TRBJ2-7|TRBV4-1
TGCGCCAGCAGCCATCGACAGGGGGCCTACGAGCAGTACTTC
CASSHRQGAYEQYF
>NA|few|TRBJ1-1|TRBV4-2
TGTGCCAGCAGCCAAGAGGTAAGGAACACTGAAGCTTTCTTT
CASSQEVRNTEAFF
>NA|NA|TRBJ1-2|TRBV10-1
TGCGCCAGCAGTGATTCGTCCCCTGGTATCTTTTATGGCTACACCTTC
CASSDSSPGIFYGYTF
>NA|NA|TRBJ2-7|TRBV11-3
TGTGCCAGCAGCTTGGGTCGAAATTACGAGCAGTACTTC
CASSLGRNYEQYF